This T cell receptor beta chain was observed in a study of persistence of HIV-infected CD4 T cells. Broader study findings: TCRbeta richness was lower in CMV- and Gag-responding cells than in anti-CD3/anti-CD28-responding cells.

Germline V gene data show CDR1 as KGHDR and CDR2 as SFDVKD. Trimming removed 1 base at V and 4 bases at J, with 11 bases between. The CDR3 has 15 residues. Cells were stimulated with overlapping HIV-1 Gag 15-mer peptides. Sorted nonresponding memory CD4+ T cells were CD40L-negative, CD69-negative, CD45RO-high. This was the immunoSEQ version 4 assay in survey mode. The method was immunoSEQ multiplex PCR; TCRdb's version includes in-frame clones alone and lacks a portion of them. The table lists roughly 64,000 clones, 70% to 75% of them singletons. About this clone itself: What it binds is not known.

This clonotype originated in an adult man with HIV who was CMV-seropositive. J is TRBJ2-3 and V is TRBV24-1, with D perhaps matching TRBD1 (5 bases). The sample consisted of CD4+ T cells sorted from PBMCs after roughly 18-hour stimulation, taken from a patient who received antiretroviral therapy. Here the CDR3 DNA reads TGTGCCACCAGTGATTTAAGGGGTGCAGCAGATACGCAGTATTTT. Translated, it gives CATSDLRGAADTQYF.